These T cell receptor beta chains were read from a single sample in a study of T cells in tumors after PD-1 blockade. Libraries were prepared by immunoSEQ multiplex PCR; TCRdb keeps only in-frame clonotypes and omits some of them. The data show about 3,700 clones, roughly 67% seen once. The specimen comprised tumor tissue, sampled before anti-PD-1 treatment. Every receptor here comes from a human donor with basal cell carcinoma. Each CDR3 is given with its conserved first and last residue. A D gene is named only where the DNA matches it firmly. Not every row has a clone size; where given, it reads once, few, many or a size class.

>.|TRBV6-5|TRBJ1-5|TRBD1
CASRDTGAPNQPQHF
TGTGCCAGCAGGGACACAGGGGCCCCAAATCAGCCCCAGCATTTT
>once|TRBV20-1|TRBJ1-4|.
CSASGGAGEKLFF
TGCAGTGCTAGTGGGGGGGCTGGTGAAAAACTGTTTTTT
>.|TRBV13|TRBJ1-1|.
CASGEKGGVTEAFF
TGTGCCAGCGGCGAGAAGGGGGGTGTCACTGAAGCTTTCTTT
>few|TRBV27|TRBJ1-6|TRBD1
CASSSSGQGYSPLHF
TGTGCCAGCAGTTCGTCGGGACAGGGTTATTCACCCCTCCACTTT
>.|TRBV7-9|TRBJ2-1|.
CASSRTVYNEQFF
TGTGCCAGCAGTCGGACAGTCTACAATGAGCAGTTCTTC
>.|TRBV7-9|TRBJ1-3|TRBD1
CASSPWTGDSGNTIYF
TGTGCCAGCAGCCCCTGGACAGGGGACTCTGGAAACACCATATATTTT
>.|TRBV19|TRBJ2-5|TRBD1
CASRKGQDQETQYF
TGTGCCAGTAGAAAGGGACAGGACCAAGAGACCCAGTACTTC
>.|TRBV5-5|TRBJ2-5|TRBD2
CASSLRRGGAGTQYF
TGTGCCAGCAGCTTGAGGCGCGGGGGGGCGGGGACCCAGTACTTC
>.|TRBV19|TRBJ1-1|.
CASSIPGLNTEAFF
TGTGCCAGTAGTATCCCCGGATTGAACACTGAAGCTTTCTTT
>few|TRBV6-6|TRBJ1-1|.
CASRLEETEAFF
TGTGCCAGCAGGCTGGAGGAGACTGAAGCTTTCTTT
>once|TRBV5-1|TRBJ2-5|.
CASSETQETQYF
TGCGCCAGCAGCGAAACTCAAGAGACCCAGTACTTC
>few|TRBV3-1/TRBV3-2|TRBJ2-5|TRBD1
CASSPHWAQGASLETQYF
TGTGCCAGCAGCCCCCATTGGGCGCAGGGGGCGTCGTTGGAGACCCAGTACTTC
>.|TRBV6-1|TRBJ2-5|.
CASSEWETQYF
TGTGCCAGCAGTGAGTGGGAGACCCAGTACTTC
>few|TRBV7-9|TRBJ1-1|.
CASSPPVGVGTEAFF
TGTGCCAGCAGCCCCCCGGTTGGGGTTGGCACTGAAGCTTTCTTT
>.|TRBV4-3|TRBJ2-1|.
CASSQDIRGTASTYNEQFF
TGCGCCAGCAGCCAAGATATCCGGGGGACCGCTTCCACATACAATGAGCAGTTCTTC
>.|TRBV28|TRBJ2-3|.
CASSPGGEGQDTQYF
TGTGCCAGCAGCCCAGGGGGGGAGGGCCAGGATACGCAGTATTTT
>.|TRBV6-5|TRBJ2-5|.
CASSRVYGETQYF
TGTGCCAGCAGTAGGGTTTATGGAGAGACCCAGTACTTC
>.|TRBV7-2|TRBJ2-7|.
CASSLDSGTQYEQYF
TGTGCCAGCAGCTTAGATTCCGGGACCCAGTACGAGCAGTACTTC
>.|TRBV4-1|TRBJ1-3|.
CASSQDHAGDTIYF
TGCGCCAGCAGCCAAGACCACGCTGGAGACACCATATATTTT
>.|TRBV7-3|TRBJ2-2|.
CASSLRGGDTGELFF
TGTGCCAGCAGCTTAAGAGGGGGAGACACCGGGGAGCTGTTTTTT
>.|TRBV6-1|TRBJ1-5|TRBD1
CASSEGFGRGEDQPQHF
TGTGCCAGCAGTGAAGGTTTCGGCAGGGGGGAGGATCAGCCCCAGCATTTT
>once|TRBV4-2|TRBJ1-1|.
CASSQGAREGGTEAFF
TGTGCCAGCAGCCAAGGCGCCAGGGAGGGTGGCACTGAAGCTTTCTTT
>.|TRBV24-1|TRBJ2-1|TRBD1
CATSDPGQGAYEQFF
TGTGCCACCAGTGACCCCGGACAGGGGGCTTATGAGCAGTTCTTC
>.|TRBV7-9|TRBJ2-1|.
CASSLRGFVGTLSYNEQFF
TGTGCCAGCAGCTTACGGGGTTTTGTAGGCACACTCTCCTACAATGAGCAGTTCTTC
>.|TRBV14|TRBJ1-1|TRBD1
CASSRGTGWNTEAFF
TGTGCCAGCAGCCGGGGGACAGGTTGGAACACTGAAGCTTTCTTT
>.|TRBV10-3|TRBJ1-4|.
CAISEPRTEKLFF
TGTGCCATCAGTGAACCCAGGACTGAAAAACTGTTTTTT
>.|TRBV5-5|TRBJ2-3|TRBD2
CASSPQRGGDTQYF
TGTGCCAGCAGCCCCCAGCGGGGGGGCGATACGCAGTATTTT
>.|TRBV10-1|TRBJ2-1|TRBD2
CASSSGTSGRGYNEQFF
TGCGCCAGCAGTAGCGGGACTAGCGGGAGAGGGTACAATGAGCAGTTCTTC
>.|TRBV28|TRBJ1-1|.
CASSGDTFEAFF
TGTGCCAGCAGCGGCGACACATTTGAAGCTTTCTTT
>.|TRBV5-4|TRBJ1-2|.
CASSFRGDYGYTF
TGTGCCAGCAGCTTTCGAGGGGACTATGGCTACACCTTC
>.|TRBV4-2|TRBJ2-1|.
CASSQDREQFF
TGTGCCAGCAGCCAAGATCGGGAGCAGTTCTTC
>.|TRBV29-1|TRBJ2-5|.
CSVEGGGETQYF
TGCAGCGTGGAGGGGGGCGGGGAGACCCAGTACTTC
>.|TRBV2|TRBJ1-4|.
CASSANNIATNEKLFF
TGTGCCAGCAGTGCCAATAACATAGCAACTAATGAAAAACTGTTTTTT
>.|TRBV2|TRBJ2-5|TRBD2
CASSETTGLGGGETQYF
TGTGCCAGCAGTGAAACGACCGGATTGGGGGGGGGAGAGACCCAGTACTTC
>.|TRBV6-5|TRBJ2-6|TRBD1
CASSLSGGSGANVLTF
TGTGCCAGCAGTTTATCAGGGGGCTCTGGGGCCAACGTCCTGACTTTC
>.|TRBV29-1|TRBJ2-7|.
CSVAQGGGEQYF
TGCAGCGTGGCCCAGGGCGGTGGCGAGCAGTACTTC
>.|TRBV6-1|TRBJ2-2|TRBD1
CASSGQGAGELFF
TGTGCCAGCAGTGGACAGGGGGCCGGGGAGCTGTTTTTT
>.|TRBV24-1|TRBJ2-2|.
CATSEGGELFF
TGTGCCACCAGTGAGGGCGGGGAGCTGTTTTTT
>.|TRBV5-1|TRBJ2-2|.
CASRSVRGGTGELFF
TGCGCCAGCAGATCCGTCCGAGGCGGCACCGGGGAGCTGTTTTTT
>.|TRBV6-5|TRBJ2-5|.
CASNLSGTQYF
TGTGCCAGCAATCTATCGGGGACCCAGTACTTC
>.|TRBV13|TRBJ2-5|TRBD2
CASRATSGGQRTQYF
TGTGCCAGCAGGGCGACTAGCGGGGGTCAGCGGACCCAGTACTTC
>.|TRBV19|TRBJ1-4|.
CASTTPGNRREKLFF
TGTGCCAGTACCACCCCCGGGAACCGCAGGGAAAAACTGTTTTTT